Presented here are 2 T cell receptor beta chains from one specimen sequenced in a study of shared clonotypes between healthy human individuals. Assay: immunoSEQ multiplex PCR; the TCRdb copy retains only in-frame clones and omits some. Altogether about 330,000 clones are present, around 86% being singletons, with the ten largest covering under 20%. The specimen sequenced was memory CD8+ T cells sorted from blood. Specified subset: CD45RO+ cells pooled with CCR7-negative TemRA cells. These receptor sequences come from a man younger than 35 in good health.

The CDR3 DNA sequence: TGTGCCAGCAGAGAGACGGGCCAAGCCTACGAGCAGTACTTC. Translated, it gives CASRETGQAYEQYF. V and J are TRBV2 and TRBJ2-7; D gene unclear. Trimming left V 6 bases short and J 2 bases short, with 14 bases between. The CDR3 covers 14 residues. Germline CDR1 is SNHLY and CDR2 is FYNNEI.

The J gene is TRBJ2-3, the V gene TRBV5-1; TRBD1 is a possible D gene (6 bases). CDR1 and CDR2 (germline): SGHRS, YFSETQ. V shed 1 base and J shed 9 bases, with 18 bases lying between them. This CDR3 comprises 15 residues. CDR3 nucleotides: TGCGCCAGCAGCTTGAGGTCGGCAGTTAGGGGGACGCAGTATTTT. As protein: CASSLRSAVRGTQYF.